The source of this T cell receptor (beta chain) is a study of cytotoxic CD8 clonotypes in ibrutinib-treated CLL (dated by TCRdb to 2020 to 2022). Background on the whole study: The cohort had about a dozen relapsed/refractory and more than 14 treatment-naive patients; about 17 were IGHV unmutated. Responses were partial in around 25 patients and complete in 2; after median 68 months follow-up, about 14 stayed in remission and 12 progressed. Response samples were taken after a median of around 13 months on treatment, ranging from about 6 to 36 months. On average, each sample yielded roughly 250,000 productive templates and 85,000 to 95,000 productive rearrangements. Of the 90 or so participants in the trial, approximately 26 had longitudinal samples available. Cryopreserved peripheral blood mononuclear cells were collected at three points: before therapy, at response, and at either sustained remission or disease progression. Patients were still on ibrutinib when every remission and progressive disease sample was collected.

About this clone itself: Its antigen is unknown. No clone much larger than this one lies a single base away; base qualities are absent.

The label giving this sample's time point can be read as: approximately 2 years on ibrutinib. For TCR beta library preparation, roughly 2 micrograms of genomic DNA were extracted from the cryopreserved PBMCs. Longitudinal blood samples from CLL patients on ibrutinib monotherapy underwent high-throughput TCR beta sequencing. The patients were enrolled in a single-center, open-label phase 2 trial of ibrutinib monotherapy. The goal of deep resolution MiSeq sequencing was a depth between 1 in 1 million and 1 in 200,000 T cells, and coverage averaged 10x per clonotype. TCR beta libraries were generated with the immunoSEQ hsTCRB Kit. The published analysis was carried out like this. The data were analyzed with ImmunoSEQ Analyzer and ImmunoSEQ Data Assistant, and V, D and J gene assignments followed IMGT definitions. Clonality was computed as one minus normalized Shannon entropy of productive rearrangement frequencies, ranging from 0 to 1. Public clonotype analysis was restricted to overrepresented clonotypes comprising at least 0.05% of each patient's repertoire. Fewer than 15 repertoires from age-matched healthy donors, obtained from immuneACCESS, served as clonality controls. Held by TCRdb, this immuneACCESS table contains in-frame sequences only and omits some clones. Under half of the omission traces to an unresolved V gene where checked; the cause of the rest is unknown. The DNA was the basis for D and trimming; V, J and clone size are from that table. In all, the sample holds about 76,000 clones, and 83% of those were seen once. Jointly, the top ten make up about 39% of the sample.

Summary of the overall study and its limitations: Clonality rose at ibrutinib response, remained stable during sustained remission, and dropped back toward baseline at progression. Public clonotypes were found to be uncommon and were observed to contract or remain stable during treatment; the increase in clonality was shown to reflect expansion of private clonotypes at ibrutinib response. Baseline clonality was found to be higher than that of age-matched healthy donors and was strongly correlated with circulating CD8+ T-cell counts. Sustained-remission and progressing patients did not have matched sampling times, and lymph node repertoires were not examined.

V is pared back by 6 bases and J by 0 bases, with 13 bases lying between the germline termini. The germline V gene (reference sequence) specifies SEHNR as CDR1 and FQNEAQ as CDR2. Taken from cysteine to phenylalanine, the CDR3 has 15 residues. Of all the DNA, just the CDR3 is kept, 45 bases in frame from base 1. This clonotype originated in a human donor with chronic lymphocytic leukemia. This specimen consisted of PBMCs, obtained after 24 months of ibrutinib treatment. The rearrangement combines TRBV7-9 with TRBJ2-3, with the D gene uncertain. The CDR3 corresponds to CASRPEQWSTDTQYF. The nucleotides are TGTGCCAGCAGACCCGAACAATGGAGCACAGATACGCAGTATTTT.